The clone carrying this T cell receptor (beta chain) was counted only a few times. Its antigen is unidentified. The data were obtained in a study of T cells after yellow fever vaccination. The study, taken as a whole, reports: By day 5 rather than day 15, the secondary response had peaked, though it was weaker.

TCRdb ran MiXCR on the 5' RACE reads and lists one entry per CDR3 protein. The table lists just under 600,000 distinct CDR3 sequences, 13% of them singletons. The germline V gene encodes CDR1 DFQATT and CDR2 SNEGSKA (reference sequence). With 6 bases clipped from V and 4 bases from J, the junction kept 6 bases outside the gene matches. There are 13 residues in the CDR3. The material sequenced was PBMCs, taken on the day of the yellow fever booster vaccination. The V call is TRBV20-1, the J call TRBJ2-3; the match to TRBD2 covers 8 bases. The receptor was derived from a man aged 25-45 years who received the YFV17D yellow fever vaccine. CDR3 sequence: CSAPGTSSDTQYF. CDR3 DNA sequence: TGCAGTGCACCCGGGACTAGTTCAGATACGCAGTATTTT.